Each of the 22 T cell receptor beta chains below was sequenced from the same sample in a study of cytomegalovirus exposure and HLA in healthy donors. In the PCR, 60 Vbeta and 13 Jbeta primers were used. Profiled with immunoSEQ multiplex PCR; TCRdb holds only in-frame clones, not every one. The sample lists some 190,000 clones, 76% occurring once. Source material: PBMCs. These receptors were taken from a man aged 18 to 30 in good health and CMV-seronegative.

The rearrangement links TRBV25-1 to TRBJ1-6; D perhaps matches TRBD1 (5 bases). Germline V gene sequence: CDR1 MGHDK, CDR2 SYGVNS. The ends were cut back, 6 bases at V and 7 bases at J, with 13 bases in the middle. The CDR3 loop spans 14 amino acids. Here the CDR3 DNA reads TGTGCCAGCAGGCCTGGAGGGGACAATTCACCCCTCCACTTT. Amino acid sequence: CASRPGGDNSPLHF.

This clone was counted once. The chain employs TRBV5-6 and TRBJ1-2; tentative D call: TRBD1 (5 bases). This CDR3 has 14 residues. The germline V and J ends were trimmed by 3 bases and 6 bases, with 15 bases remaining between them. Germline CDR1 is SGHDT and CDR2 is YYEEEE. As DNA, the CDR3 is TGTGCCAGCAGCTGGGGCCCGGGGGGGAATGGCTACACCTTC. Translation: CASSWGPGGNGYTF.

V and J are TRBV5-4 and TRBJ2-5; 14 bases are a match to TRBD2. This CDR3 is built from 15 residues. J was trimmed by 5 bases and V by 3 bases; bases with no gene match: 3. The V gene's germline CDR1 is SGHNT and CDR2 YYREEE (reference sequence). CDR3: CASSSGTSGGETQYF. As DNA, the CDR3 is TGTGCCAGCAGCTCCGGGACTAGCGGGGGCGAGACCCAGTACTTC. The full variable domain, in which reference TRBV5-4 and TRBJ2-5 provide the parts outside the CDR3, is ETGVTQSPTHLIKTRGQQVTLRCSSQSGHNTVSWYQQALGQGPQFIFQYYREEENGRGNFPPRFSGLQFPNYSSELNVNALELDDSALYLCASSSGTSGGETQYFGPGTRLLVL.

This CDR3 reads CASSLVRTEAFF. DNA of the CDR3: TGTGCCAGCAGCTTAGTACGGACTGAAGCTTTCTTT. The chain combines TRBV11-2 with TRBJ1-1; D unresolved. Germline V CDR1 and CDR2: SGHAT, FQNNGV. Trimming cost V 1 base and J 5 bases, with 5 bases left between them. This CDR3 spans 12 amino acids.

The rearrangement links TRBV7-9 to TRBJ2-1; TRBD1 might be the D (6 bases). The germline gives CDR1 SEHNR, CDR2 FQNEAQ (reference sequence). V gave up 5 bases and J gave up 7 bases, with 15 bases separating them. This CDR3 has 14 residues. The CDR3 nucleotides read TGTGCCAGCAGCCCGCGGACAGAGGCAAATGAGCAGTTCTTC. Amino acids: CASSPRTEANEQFF.

The rearrangement joins TRBV6-6 to TRBJ2-4; 8 nucleotides align to TRBD2. This CDR3 has 14 amino acids. V dropped 7 bases and J dropped 3; count of bases not matched to a gene: 5. Per germline, CDR1 MNHNY and CDR2 SVGAGI (reference sequence). The CDR3 bases are TGTGCCAGCAAACGGGGGGGAGGCAAAAACATTCAGTACTTC. Translated: CASKRGGGKNIQYF.

The V and J genes are TRBV14 and TRBJ2-5; 9 bases fit TRBD2. V lost 1 base and J lost 4; bases outside the gene matches: 4. The CDR3 has 15 amino acids. Germline values: CDR1 SGHDN, CDR2 FVKESK. DNA for the CDR3: TGTGCCAGCAGCCAAGGTTTAGCGGGGGCAGAGACCCAGTACTTC. Protein: CASSQGLAGAETQYF. Drawing the rest from reference TRBV14 and TRBJ2-5, the complete variable domain is EAGVTQFPSHSVIEKGQTVTLRCDPISGHDNLYWYRRVMGKEIKFLLHFVKESKQDESGMPNNRFLAERTGGTYSTLKVQPAELEDSGVYFCASSQGLAGAETQYFGPGTRLLVL.

This clone was seen only once. The CDR3 bases are TGTGCCAGCAGCGCCACTAGCGGGAGGCCTGTGACCCAGTACTTC. It yields the protein CASSATSGRPVTQYF. The chain combines TRBV7-3 with TRBJ2-5; 12 positions agree with TRBD2. Losses at the gene ends were 5 bases for V and 7 bases for J; bases not matched to a gene: 8. The CDR3 loop spans 15 amino acids. CDR1 SGHTA and CDR2 FQGTGA come from the germline V gene.

This chain joins TRBV4-1 and TRBJ1-5, with 7 nucleotides matching TRBD1. Germline CDR1 reads MGHRA; CDR2 reads YSYEKL. V shed 3 bases, J shed 3 bases, and the junction held 8 bases outside the gene matches. This CDR3 has 16 amino acids. The CDR3 DNA reads as TGCGCCAGCAGCCAGGATCGGACAGGACCCAATCAGCCCCAGCATTTT. Protein product: CASSQDRTGPNQPQHF.

The genes are TRBV19 and TRBJ2-3; 11 bases are shared with TRBD2. Germline CDR1 LNHDA, CDR2 SQIVND (reference sequence). Germline trimming cut 3 bases from V and 3 bases from J; bases unmatched to any gene: 11. This CDR3 is 18 amino acids long. CDR3 DNA: TGTGCCAGTAGTATCCAGAGGCTAGCGGGGGGAGTTACAGATACGCAGTATTTT. Translated, it gives CASSIQRLAGGVTDTQYF.

The V gene is TRBV15, the J gene TRBJ1-6, with D perhaps matching TRBD1 (5 bases). The CDR3 length is 15 residues. Germline V lookup: CDR1 LNHNV, CDR2 YYDKDF (reference sequence). Trimming stripped 0 bases from V and 9 bases from J, with 12 bases between. The CDR3 loop reads CATSRDQGVGSPLHF. For the CDR3, the DNA is TGTGCCACCAGCAGAGATCAAGGGGTCGGTTCACCCCTCCACTTT.

This rearrangement joins TRBV5-4 to TRBJ2-5; 16 nucleotides line up with TRBD2. Germline V gene sequence: CDR1 SGHNT, CDR2 YYREEE (reference sequence). The V segment lost 4 bases and the J segment 5 bases; nucleotides outside the gene matches: 14. The CDR3 is 19 amino acids. The DNA for the CDR3 is TGTGCCAGCAGCCCCGAGGGACTAGCGGGGGGGCCTCCAGTGGAGACCCAGTACTTC. Protein: CASSPEGLAGGPPVETQYF.

There are a few counts of this clone. The chain uses TRBV13 and TRBJ1-1; D unclear. The CDR3 contains 13 residues. Looked up from germline, CDR1 is PRHDT and CDR2 is FYEKMQ (reference sequence). V was cut by 5 bases and J by 6 bases, with 13 bases left in between. CDR3 sequence: CASSLPGSAEAFF. CDR3 coding DNA: TGTGCCAGCAGCCTACCGGGATCGGCTGAAGCTTTCTTT.

V and J are TRBV6-5 and TRBJ1-2; D perhaps matches TRBD1 (5 bases). Trimming cost V 6 bases and J 4 bases, with 9 bases left between them. This CDR3 region has 12 residues. Germline CDR1 MNHEY, CDR2 SVGAGI. The CDR3 DNA follows: TGTGCCAGCAGCTCCGACAGCTATGGCTACACCTTC. Protein: CASSSDSYGYTF.

This clone has only a few counts. The chain couples TRBV4-2 to TRBJ1-1; TRBD1 agrees at 7 bases. Trimming cost V 3 bases and J 0 bases; bases outside gene matches: 4. Germline V gene data show CDR1 as LGHNA and CDR2 as YNFKEQ. This CDR3 has 15 residues. CDR3 DNA: TGTGCCAGCAGCCAGGGGCAGGGGGTGAACACTGAAGCTTTCTTT. It yields the protein CASSQGQGVNTEAFF.

This chain uses TRBV4-2 with TRBJ2-2, with 12 bases that match TRBD2. Trimming took 8 bases from V and 6 from J; bases not matched to a gene: 7. The CDR3 is made up of 15 amino acids. Germline loops: CDR1 LGHNA, CDR2 YNFKEQ. CDR3 DNA: TGTGCCAGCGGGACACTAGCGGGAGGCCCCGGGGAGCTGTTTTTT. It is translated as CASGTLAGGPGELFF.

This clone was counted a few times. The CDR3 DNA is TGTGCCTCTCCGTTGACAGGGGGCTTCTATGGCTACACCTTC. Translating gives CASPLTGGFYGYTF. The V and J genes are TRBV30 and TRBJ1-2; 10 bases fit TRBD1. Per germline, CDR1 GTSNPN and CDR2 SVGIG (reference sequence). V lost 7 bases, J lost 4 bases, and 9 bases stayed unmatched. This CDR3 contains 14 residues.

V usage is TRBV5-1 and J usage is TRBJ1-2, with D tentatively TRBD1 (5 bases). CDR1 and CDR2 (germline): SGHRS, YFSETQ. Trimming cost V 2 bases and J 8 bases, with 13 bases left between them. The CDR3 contains 13 residues. DNA of the CDR3: TGCGCCAGCAGCTTTGACGACAGCCGAGGCTACACCTTC. This codes for CASSFDDSRGYTF.

This sequence joins TRBV15 and TRBJ2-5, with 9 bases identical to TRBD2. The junction had 7 bases not matched to a gene; V was cut back by 8 bases and J by 3 bases. There are 14 residues in the CDR3. CDR1 is LNHNV, CDR2 YYDKDF, per germline (reference sequence). CDR3: CATGGGGIEETQYF. The CDR3, as DNA: TGTGCCACCGGCGGGGGGGGCATAGAAGAGACCCAGTACTTC.

This clone was seen once. The V call is TRBV4-1, the J call TRBJ2-1, with a possible D match to TRBD2 (7 bases). Per the germline V gene, CDR1 is MGHRA and CDR2 is YSYEKL. This CDR3 has 16 residues. Trimming pared 0 bases from V and 4 bases from J, leaving 13 bases between. CDR3 bases: TGCGCCAGCAGCCAAGATTTTGCGGGGGCGTACAATGAGCAGTTCTTC. As protein: CASSQDFAGAYNEQFF.

The chain is built from TRBV6-1 and TRBJ1-5, with a tentative D call TRBD1 (5 bases). V lost 7 bases to trimming and J lost 4 bases, with 14 bases between them. The germline gives CDR1 MNHNS, CDR2 SASEGT. The CDR3 sequence is 14 residues long. CDR3 in DNA: TGTGCCAGCAATCCCGGGGGTCGAAATCAGCCCCAGCATTTT. Encoded protein: CASNPGGRNQPQHF.

The J gene is TRBJ2-3, the V gene TRBV28; D may be TRBD2 (6 bases). The germline V and J ends were trimmed by 2 bases and 4 bases, with 7 bases remaining between them. The CDR3 totals 13 residues. CDR1 is MDHEN, CDR2 SYDVKM, per germline. The chain's CDR3 is CASSLGEADTQYF. DNA for the CDR3: TGTGCCAGCAGTTTAGGGGAGGCAGATACGCAGTATTTT.